This T cell receptor (beta chain) was found in a study of shared clonotypes between healthy human individuals. TCRdb's table, derived via immunoSEQ multiplex PCR, lists solely in-frame clones and lacks some. The table shows over a million clones, with approximately 96% occurring only once. The clonotype was recovered from a man aged 30 to 39 in good health. The sequenced sample was naive CD4+ T cells sorted from blood. Stated subset: CD45RA+ positively selected.

Here the CDR3 reads CASSLRSAYEQYF. In DNA, the CDR3 is TGTGCCAGCAGCTTGCGAAGCGCCTACGAGCAGTACTTC. The rearrangement uses TRBV5-6 and TRBJ2-7, with unresolved D. The germline V gene encodes CDR1 SGHDT and CDR2 YYEEEE. This CDR3 contains 13 residues. Trimming left V 1 base short and J 2 bases short, with 7 bases between.